Following are 18 T cell receptor beta chains from one sample sequenced in a study of glioma-infiltrating T cells. Using RNA template, CDR3s of TCR alpha and beta were amplified with iRepertoire arm-PCR. TCRdb re-called the multiplex PCR reads with MiXCR, one entry per CDR3 protein. This sample has about 130,000 distinct CDR3 sequences, with roughly 25% found just once. Sequencing was done on a sample of glioma tissue, nonneoplastic brain tissue, or PBMCs (not recorded which). The source of these receptors is a human donor with low-grade glioma or glioblastoma, undergoing nonglioma brain surgery, or in good health (not recorded which).

The table lists this clonotype with a few counts. This chain links TRBV11-2 with TRBJ2-5; TRBD1 is a possible D gene (5 bases). The V end was cut by 2 bases, the J end by 5 bases, with 18 bases between. CDR1 is SGHAT, CDR2 FQNNGV, per germline. The CDR3 runs 16 residues. CDR3: CASSLPWGSWVETQYF. CDR3 DNA: TGTGCCAGCAGCTTACCCTGGGGCTCCTGGGTGGAGACCCAGTACTTC.

Comments on this clonotype: Its ends do not fully match the called genes, so a read error is possible. This chain links TRBV3-1 with TRBJ2-3; the match to TRBD2 covers 11 bases. The CDR3 contains 16 residues. Germline V CDR1 and CDR2: LGHDT, YNNKEL (reference sequence). CDR3: CASSQWTSGFTDTKYF. In DNA, the CDR3 is TGTGCCAGCAGCCAATGGACTAGCGGGTTCACAGATACGAAGTATTTT.

The chain joins TRBV29-1 to TRBJ1-1, with 9 bases lining up with TRBD1. This CDR3 contains 12 residues. The J segment lost 11 bases and the V segment lost 6 bases, leaving 10 bases of the junction unmatched. Germline V gene data show CDR1 as SQVTM and CDR2 as ANQGSEA. CDR3 sequence: CSVAPTGGEAFF. The CDR3 region has the DNA TGCAGCGTGGCCCCGACAGGGGGTGAGGCTTTCTTT.

About this clonotype itself: Since a much larger clone is just one base distant, this may be a read error. The V and J genes are TRBV5-1 and TRBJ2-3; 8 bases fit TRBD2. The length of the CDR3 is 16 residues. CDR1 is SGHRS and CDR2 is YFSETQ in the germline V gene. Here the CDR3 reads CASSLVPAGASDTKYF. The CDR3 DNA is TGCGCCAGCAGCTTGGTTCCAGCGGGAGCGTCAGATACGAAGTATTTT.

This clonotype appeared many times. The J gene is TRBJ1-1, the V gene TRBV29-1; D is undetermined. V was clipped by 3 bases and J by 1 base, with 15 bases between them. The length of the CDR3 is 15 residues. Germline V CDR1 and CDR2: SQVTM, ANQGSEA. The CDR3 spells CSVDGTPGSNTEAFF. The CDR3 coding sequence is TGCAGCGTTGATGGAACGCCGGGATCGAACACTGAAGCTTTCTTT.

This clonotype was seen many times. The chain joins TRBV7-9 to TRBJ1-6; no firm D call. CDR1 and CDR2 from the germline V gene are SEHNR and FQNEAQ (reference sequence). The V end lost 2 bases, the J end lost 4 bases, and 6 bases lay between the germline ends. The CDR3 has 14 residues. The CDR3 DNA is TGTGCCAGCAGCTTAAGTCCGTATAATTCACCCCTCCACTTT. As protein: CASSLSPYNSPLHF.

This clonotype turned up a few times. Since a much larger clone is just one base distant, this may be a read error. The chain employs TRBV5-1 and TRBJ2-1; possibly TRBD1 for D (5 bases). In germline, CDR1 is SGHRS, CDR2 YFSETQ. This CDR3 region has 13 residues. V shed 7 bases and J shed 4 bases, with 12 bases lying between them. The CDR3 DNA sequence: TGCGCCAGCCGCTACAACAGGTACAATGAGCAGTTCTTC. Translation: CASRYNRYNEQFF.

Only a few counts were recorded for this clonotype. This chain links TRBV7-9 with TRBJ1-1; 11 bases agree with TRBD1. Trimming removed 1 base from V and 4 bases from J; junction bases left unmatched: 11. The CDR3 sequence is 18 residues long. CDR1 SEHNR and CDR2 FQNEAQ come from the germline V gene (reference sequence). CDR3 region: CASSLEGQGALWVTEAFF. CDR3 DNA: TGTGCCAGCAGCTTAGAAGGACAGGGGGCACTCTGGGTCACTGAAGCTTTCTTT. Combining the CDR3 with reference TRBV7-9 and TRBJ1-1 gives the whole variable domain DTGVSQNPRHKITKRGQNVTFRCDPISEHNRLYWYRQTLGQGPEFLTYFQNEAQLEKSRLLSDRFSAERPKGSFSTLEIQRTEQGDSAMYLCASSLEGQGALWVTEAFFGQGTRLTVV.

This clonotype occurred many times. The rearrangement joins TRBV3-1 to TRBJ2-7, with a weak D call TRBD2 (5 bases). V gave up 4 bases and J gave up 3 bases, with 10 bases separating them. The CDR3 totals 13 residues. CDR1 is LGHDT, CDR2 YNNKEL, per germline (reference sequence). The DNA of the CDR3 is TGTGCCAGCAGCCTAGAGGGAATCTACGAGCAGTACTTC. It codes for CASSLEGIYEQYF.

This clonotype has only a few counts. The chain combines TRBV4-2 with TRBJ2-2, with 9 nucleotides matching TRBD2. Germline V gives CDR1 LGHNA, CDR2 YNFKEQ. V gave up 6 bases and J gave up 4 bases; unmatched junction bases: 12. The length of the CDR3 is 17 residues. CDR3 nucleotides: TGTGCCAGCAGAGGTTCGGGCGGGAGGGCTCGCACCGGGGAGCTGTTTTTT. It specifies CASRGSGGRARTGELFF.

This clonotype was detected ten times or more. The rearrangement joins TRBV25-1 to TRBJ1-6; D perhaps matches TRBD1 (5 bases). This CDR3 has 15 residues. Germline V gene sequence: CDR1 MGHDK, CDR2 SYGVNS. V lost 3 bases, J lost 7 bases, and 13 bases lay in between. The CDR3 here is CASSEDRGLNSPLHF. As DNA, the CDR3 is TGTGCCAGCAGTGAGGACCGGGGGTTGAATTCACCCCTCCACTTT. The whole variable domain, remainder taken from reference TRBV25-1 and TRBJ1-6, is EADIYQTPRYLVIGTGKKITLECSQTMGHDKMYWYQQDPGMELHLIHYSYGVNSTEKGDLSSESTVSRIRTEHFPLTLESARPSHTSQYLCASSEDRGLNSPLHFGNGTRLTVT.

Details on this clonotype: This may come from a read error, since a much larger clone is one base off. The chain has TRBV12-3 or TRBV12-4 and TRBJ1-3; D possibly corresponds to TRBD1 (5 bases). This CDR3 spans 16 amino acids. The V end lost 7 bases, the J end lost 3 bases, and 19 bases lay between the germline ends. CDR3 protein: CASNLEGRTGGNTIYF. The CDR3 DNA reads as TGTGCCAGCAATCTCGAGGGACGGACGGGTGGAAACACCATATATTTT.

This clonotype occurred many times. The V and J genes are TRBV19 and TRBJ1-6; D is uncertain. V dropped 5 bases and J dropped 13 bases, with 12 bases sitting between them. The length of the CDR3 is 12 residues. Germline V gene data show CDR1 as LNHDA and CDR2 as SQIVND (reference sequence). CDR3 protein: CASSFPAGPLHF. The DNA for the CDR3 is TGTGCCAGTAGTTTTCCGGCCGGCCCCCTCCACTTT.

This clonotype was seen at least ten times. The chain links TRBV18 to TRBJ1-1, with D perhaps matching TRBD1 (6 bases). The V end was cut by 5 bases, the J end by 1 base, with 8 bases between. Per germline, CDR1 KGHSH and CDR2 LQKENI. The CDR3 runs 13 residues. The DNA for the CDR3 is TGTGCCAGCTCAAGGGACACGAACACTGAAGCTTTCTTT. It is translated as CASSRDTNTEAFF.

There are many counts of this clonotype. This chain uses TRBV28 with TRBJ2-5; no clear D. CDR3 length equals 15 residues. Trimming removed 1 base from V and 5 bases from J, with 14 bases in between. Germline V CDR1 and CDR2: MDHEN, SYDVKM. CDR3 residues: CASSLYRPGVETQYF. The DNA for the CDR3 is TGTGCCAGCAGTTTATACAGACCCGGCGTGGAGACCCAGTACTTC.

The chain combines TRBV19 with TRBJ2-5; D is tentatively TRBD1 or TRBD2 (6 bases each). Germline loops: CDR1 LNHDA, CDR2 SQIVND (reference sequence). Trimming took off 5 bases at V and 5 bases at J, with 21 bases between the two ends. This CDR3 is built from 16 residues. The CDR3 here is CASSPDQGRYAETQYF. The DNA for the CDR3 is TGTGCCAGTAGTCCAGACCAGGGGAGGTATGCGGAGACCCAGTACTTC.

With respect to this clonotype: Likely a read error: the CDR3 ends without its conserved phenylalanine or tryptophan. CDR3 bases: TGTGCTAGCAGTGAAGAAGGGACTAGCGGGCTCACAGATACGCAGTATTCT. Translation: CASSEEGTSGLTDTQYS. The chain carries TRBV6-5 and TRBJ2-3; 12 bases are a match to TRBD2. CDR1 is MNHEY, CDR2 SVGAGI, per germline. This CDR3 is built from 17 residues.

This clonotype was detected only a few times. This chain links TRBV5-6 with TRBJ1-5; D uncertain. The germline V gene has CDR1 SGHDT and CDR2 YYEEEE. CDR3 length: 13 amino acids. The V and J ends lost 2 bases and 4 bases respectively, with 7 bases between them. The CDR3 sequence is CASSFMANQPQHF. CDR3 nucleotide sequence: TGTGCCAGCAGCTTTATGGCGAATCAGCCCCAGCATTTT. The variable domain in full, completed from reference TRBV5-6 and TRBJ1-5, reads DAGVTQSPTHLIKTRGQQVTLRCSPKSGHDTVSWYQQALGQGPQFIFQYYEEEERQRGNFPDRFSGHQFPNYSSELNVNALLLGDSALYLCASSFMANQPQHFGDGTRLSIL.